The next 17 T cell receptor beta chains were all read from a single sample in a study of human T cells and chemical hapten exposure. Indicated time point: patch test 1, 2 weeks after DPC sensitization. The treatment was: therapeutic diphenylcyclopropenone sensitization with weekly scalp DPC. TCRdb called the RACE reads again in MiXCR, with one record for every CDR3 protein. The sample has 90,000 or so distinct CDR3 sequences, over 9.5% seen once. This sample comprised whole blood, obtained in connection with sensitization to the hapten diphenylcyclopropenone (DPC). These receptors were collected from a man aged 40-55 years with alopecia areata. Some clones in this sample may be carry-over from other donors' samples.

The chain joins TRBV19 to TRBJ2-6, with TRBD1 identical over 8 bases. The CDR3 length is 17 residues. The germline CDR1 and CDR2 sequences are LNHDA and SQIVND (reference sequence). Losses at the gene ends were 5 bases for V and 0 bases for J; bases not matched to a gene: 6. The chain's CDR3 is CASSPRTGRSGANVLTF. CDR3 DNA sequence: TGTGCCAGTAGTCCTCGGACAGGGCGCTCTGGGGCCAACGTCCTGACTTTC.

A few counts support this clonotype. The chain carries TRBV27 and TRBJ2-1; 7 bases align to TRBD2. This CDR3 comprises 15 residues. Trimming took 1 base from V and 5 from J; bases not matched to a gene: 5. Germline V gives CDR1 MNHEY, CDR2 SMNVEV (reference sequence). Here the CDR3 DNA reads TGTGCCAGCAGTTTATGGGCGGGAGTCGACAATGAGCAGTTCTTC. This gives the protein CASSLWAGVDNEQFF.

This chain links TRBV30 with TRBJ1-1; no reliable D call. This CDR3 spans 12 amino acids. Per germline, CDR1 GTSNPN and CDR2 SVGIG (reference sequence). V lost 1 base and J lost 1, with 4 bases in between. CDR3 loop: CAWSGPNTEAFF. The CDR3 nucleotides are TGTGCCTGGAGTGGCCCGAACACTGAAGCTTTCTTT.

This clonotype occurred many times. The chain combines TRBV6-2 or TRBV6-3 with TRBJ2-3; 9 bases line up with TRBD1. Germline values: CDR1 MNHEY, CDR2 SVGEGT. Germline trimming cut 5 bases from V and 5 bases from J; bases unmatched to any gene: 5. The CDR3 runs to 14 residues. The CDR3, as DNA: TGTGCCAGCAGTCCCGGGACAGGGCTAGATACGCAGTATTTT. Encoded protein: CASSPGTGLDTQYF.

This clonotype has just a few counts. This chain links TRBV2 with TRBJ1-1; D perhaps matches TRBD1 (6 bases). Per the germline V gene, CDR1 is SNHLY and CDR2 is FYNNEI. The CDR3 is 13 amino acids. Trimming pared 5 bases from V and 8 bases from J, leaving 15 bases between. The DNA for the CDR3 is TGTGCCAGCAGTCCCGGGACATATGAAGAAGCTTTCTTT. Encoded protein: CASSPGTYEEAFF.

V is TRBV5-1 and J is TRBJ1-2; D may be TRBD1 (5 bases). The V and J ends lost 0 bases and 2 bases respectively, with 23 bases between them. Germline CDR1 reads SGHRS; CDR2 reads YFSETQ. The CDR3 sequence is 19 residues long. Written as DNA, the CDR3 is TGCGCCAGCAGCTTGGCCCCCCTCGGACACAAAATCCTCAACTATGGCTACACCTTC. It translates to CASSLAPLGHKILNYGYTF.

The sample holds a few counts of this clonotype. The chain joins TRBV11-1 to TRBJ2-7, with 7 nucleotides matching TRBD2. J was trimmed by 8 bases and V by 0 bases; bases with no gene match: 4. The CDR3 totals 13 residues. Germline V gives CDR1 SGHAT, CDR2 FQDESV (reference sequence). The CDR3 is CASSLARGYKQYF. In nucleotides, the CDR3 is TGTGCCAGCAGCTTAGCGCGGGGGTATAAGCAGTACTTC.

CDR3 sequence reads: CSVADGEYEQYF. CDR3 sequence (DNA): TGCAGCGTTGCAGACGGGGAGTACGAGCAGTACTTC. The chain combines TRBV29-1 with TRBJ2-7, with a weak D call TRBD2 (5 bases). The CDR3 sequence is 12 residues long. CDR1 and CDR2 from the germline V gene are SQVTM and ANQGSEA. With 4 bases removed from V and 4 bases from J, the gap between germline ends came to 11 bases.

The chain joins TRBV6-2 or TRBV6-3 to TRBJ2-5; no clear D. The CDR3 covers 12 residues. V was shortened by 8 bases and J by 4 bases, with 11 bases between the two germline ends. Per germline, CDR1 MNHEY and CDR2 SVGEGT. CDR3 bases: TGTGCCAGCGTTCAGTGGGGAGAGACCCAGTACTTC. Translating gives CASVQWGETQYF.

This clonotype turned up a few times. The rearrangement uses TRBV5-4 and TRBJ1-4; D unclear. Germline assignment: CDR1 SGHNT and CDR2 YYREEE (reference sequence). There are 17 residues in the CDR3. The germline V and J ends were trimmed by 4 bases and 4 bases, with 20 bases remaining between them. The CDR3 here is CASSADVFSAVNEKLFF. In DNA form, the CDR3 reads TGTGCCAGCAGCGCGGACGTATTTTCAGCAGTTAATGAAAAACTGTTTTTT.

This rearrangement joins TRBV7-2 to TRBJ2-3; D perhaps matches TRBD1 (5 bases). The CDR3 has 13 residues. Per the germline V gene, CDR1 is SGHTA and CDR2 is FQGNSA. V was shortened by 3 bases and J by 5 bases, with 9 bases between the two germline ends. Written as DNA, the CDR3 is TGTGCCAGCAGCTTGGGCAGGGAAGATACGCAGTATTTT. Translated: CASSLGREDTQYF.

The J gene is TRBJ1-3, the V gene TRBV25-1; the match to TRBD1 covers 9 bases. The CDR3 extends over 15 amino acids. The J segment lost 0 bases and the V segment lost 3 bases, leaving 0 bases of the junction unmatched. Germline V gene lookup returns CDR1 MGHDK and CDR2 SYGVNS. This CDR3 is CASSEGQGSGNTIYF. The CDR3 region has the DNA TGTGCCAGCAGTGAGGGACAGGGCTCTGGAAACACCATATATTTT. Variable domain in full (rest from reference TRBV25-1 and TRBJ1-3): EADIYQTPRYLVIGTGKKITLECSQTMGHDKMYWYQQDPGMELHLIHYSYGVNSTEKGDLSSESTVSRIRTEHFPLTLESARPSHTSQYLCASSEGQGSGNTIYFGEGSWLTVV.

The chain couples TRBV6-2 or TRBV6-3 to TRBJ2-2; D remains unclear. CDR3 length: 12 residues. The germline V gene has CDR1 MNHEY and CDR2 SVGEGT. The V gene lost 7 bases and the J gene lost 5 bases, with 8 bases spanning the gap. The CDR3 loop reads CASTSLTGELFF. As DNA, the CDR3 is TGTGCCAGCACCTCCCTGACCGGGGAGCTGTTTTTT.

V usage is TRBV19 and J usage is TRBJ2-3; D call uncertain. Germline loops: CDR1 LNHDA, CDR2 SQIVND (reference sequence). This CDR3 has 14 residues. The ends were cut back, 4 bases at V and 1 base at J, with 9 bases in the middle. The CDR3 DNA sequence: TGTGCCAGTAGTAAGGACCGCGGCACAGATACGCAGTATTTT. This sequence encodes CASSKDRGTDTQYF.

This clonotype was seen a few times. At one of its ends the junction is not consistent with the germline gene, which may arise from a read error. CDR3 coding DNA: TGTGCTAGCAGCTGGGGCAAGGGGGGGTTTGATGAGCAGTTCTTC. The encoded protein is CASSWGKGGFDEQFF. V is TRBV7-7 and J is TRBJ2-1; D is perhaps TRBD2 (7 bases). The CDR3 is 15 amino acids. Per germline, CDR1 SSHAT and CDR2 FNYEAQ (reference sequence).

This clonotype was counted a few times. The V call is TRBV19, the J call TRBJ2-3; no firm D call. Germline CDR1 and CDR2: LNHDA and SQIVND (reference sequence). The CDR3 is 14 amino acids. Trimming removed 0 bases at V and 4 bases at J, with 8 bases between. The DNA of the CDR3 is TGTGCCAGTAGTATAGATACGACACCAGATACGCAGTATTTT. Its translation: CASSIDTTPDTQYF.

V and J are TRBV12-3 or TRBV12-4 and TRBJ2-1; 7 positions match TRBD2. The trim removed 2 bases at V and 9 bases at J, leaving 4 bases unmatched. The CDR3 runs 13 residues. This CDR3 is CASSLNAGAEQFF. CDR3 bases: TGTGCCAGCAGTTTAAATGCGGGAGCTGAGCAGTTCTTC.